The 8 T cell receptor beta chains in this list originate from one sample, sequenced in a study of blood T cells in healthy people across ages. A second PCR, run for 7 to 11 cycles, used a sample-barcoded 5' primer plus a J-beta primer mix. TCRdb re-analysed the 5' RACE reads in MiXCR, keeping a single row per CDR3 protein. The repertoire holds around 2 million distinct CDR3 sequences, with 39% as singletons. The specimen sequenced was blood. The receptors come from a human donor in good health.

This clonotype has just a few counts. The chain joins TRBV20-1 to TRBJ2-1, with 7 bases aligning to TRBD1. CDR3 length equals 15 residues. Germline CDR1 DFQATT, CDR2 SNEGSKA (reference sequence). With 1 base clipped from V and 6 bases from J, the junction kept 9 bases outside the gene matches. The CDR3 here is CSARVLRAGGNEQFF. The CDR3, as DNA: TGCAGTGCTAGAGTCCTTCGGGCAGGGGGCAATGAGCAGTTCTTC.

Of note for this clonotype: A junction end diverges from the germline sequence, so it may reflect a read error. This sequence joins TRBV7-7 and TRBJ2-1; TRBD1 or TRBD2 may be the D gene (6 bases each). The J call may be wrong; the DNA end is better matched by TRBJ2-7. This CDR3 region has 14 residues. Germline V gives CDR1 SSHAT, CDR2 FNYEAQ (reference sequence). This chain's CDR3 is CASSLGGIGNEQYF. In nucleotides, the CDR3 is TGTGCTAGCAGCTTAGGGGGGATAGGCAATGAGCAGTACTTC.

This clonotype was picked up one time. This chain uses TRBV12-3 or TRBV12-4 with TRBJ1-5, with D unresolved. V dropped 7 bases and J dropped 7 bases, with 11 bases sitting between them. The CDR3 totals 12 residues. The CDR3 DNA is TGTGCCAGCACCCACCGAGGGCAGCCCCAGCATTTT. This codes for CASTHRGQPQHF.

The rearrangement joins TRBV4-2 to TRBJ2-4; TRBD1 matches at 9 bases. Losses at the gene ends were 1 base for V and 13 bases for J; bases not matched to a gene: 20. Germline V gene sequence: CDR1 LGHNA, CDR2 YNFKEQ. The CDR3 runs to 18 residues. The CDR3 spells CASSQVITGTGSHNEQYF. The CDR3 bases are TGTGCCAGCAGCCAAGTAATAACGGGGACAGGGTCCCACAATGAGCAGTACTTC.

CDR3 sequence reads: CASSWKALAGGPDTQYF. The CDR3 DNA follows: TGTGCCAGCAGCTGGAAAGCACTAGCGGGGGGTCCAGATACGCAGTATTTT. The chain has TRBV7-2 and TRBJ2-3; 12 nucleotides align to TRBD2. The V and J ends lost 4 bases and 4 bases, in that order; junction bases with no gene match: 9. CDR3 length: 17 residues. Germline CDR1 is SGHTA and CDR2 is FQGNSA.

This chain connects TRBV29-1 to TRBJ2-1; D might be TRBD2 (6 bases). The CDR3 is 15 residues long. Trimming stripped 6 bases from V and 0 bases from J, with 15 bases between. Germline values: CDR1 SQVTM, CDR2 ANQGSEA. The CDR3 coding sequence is TGCAGCGTCGGCGGGGACCCGGGCTCCTACAATGAGCAGTTCTTC. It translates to CSVGGDPGSYNEQFF.

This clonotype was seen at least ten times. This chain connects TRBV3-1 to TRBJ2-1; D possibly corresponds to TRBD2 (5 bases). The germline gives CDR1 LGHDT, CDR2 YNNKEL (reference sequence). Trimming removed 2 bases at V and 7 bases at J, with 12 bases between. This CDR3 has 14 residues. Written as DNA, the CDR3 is TGTGCCAGCAGCCAAAGCTTTCGCGGGAATGAGCAGTTCTTC. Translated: CASSQSFRGNEQFF.

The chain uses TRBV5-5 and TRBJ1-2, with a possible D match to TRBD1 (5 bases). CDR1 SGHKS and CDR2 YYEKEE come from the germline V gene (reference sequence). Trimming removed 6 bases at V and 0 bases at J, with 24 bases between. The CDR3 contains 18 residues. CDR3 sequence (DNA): TGTGCCAGCACCTTCGGTCTGAGCCGGGACGGGACTAACTATGGCTACACCTTC. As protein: CASTFGLSRDGTNYGYTF. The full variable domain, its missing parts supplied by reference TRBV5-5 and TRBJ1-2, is DAGVTQSPTHLIKTRGQQVTLRCSPISGHKSVSWYQQVLGQGPQFIFQYYEKEERGRGNFPDRFSARQFPNYSSELNVNALLLGDSALYLCASTFGLSRDGTNYGYTFGSGTRLTVV.